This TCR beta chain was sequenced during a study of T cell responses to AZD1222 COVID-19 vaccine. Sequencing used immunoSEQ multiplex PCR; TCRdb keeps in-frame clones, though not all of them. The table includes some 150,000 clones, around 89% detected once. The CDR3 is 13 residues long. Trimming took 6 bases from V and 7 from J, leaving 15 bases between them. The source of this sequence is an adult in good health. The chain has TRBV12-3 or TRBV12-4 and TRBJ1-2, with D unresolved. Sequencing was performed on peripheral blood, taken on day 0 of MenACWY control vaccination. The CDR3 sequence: CASSLGRPGGYTF. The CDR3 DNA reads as TGTGCCAGCAGCCTAGGACGTCCGGGTGGCTACACCTTC.